These 28 T cell receptor beta chains share one sample of origin, sequenced in a study of Ad26.COV2.S vaccination and SARS-CoV-2 variants. Treatment defined: some 20 received Ad26.COV2.S at low or high dose, single or two shots; roughly five received placebo; per-sample allocation not given. Day 63 after the first injection of vaccine or placebo was the sampling time. The table came from immunoSEQ multiplex PCR; TCRdb's copy has only in-frame clones and leaves some out. There are some 240,000 clones in the sample; approximately 88% occur only once, and less than 3.5% lies in the top ten. The sample was peripheral blood, taken in a trial of Ad26.COV2.S vaccine versus placebo. The receptor source for this set is a person aged 18-60 years who received the Ad26.COV2.S COVID-19 vaccine or a placebo.

This clone appeared a few times. In DNA, the CDR3 is TGTGCCAGCAGTGAAGCGTCGGAGGGGAGCTATGGCTACACCTTC. Its translation: CASSEASEGSYGYTF. The V gene is TRBV6-1, the J gene TRBJ1-2; possibly TRBD1 for D (5 bases). The CDR3 sequence is 15 residues long. The V and J ends lost 0 bases and 4 bases respectively, with 12 bases between them. Germline-derived CDR1 and CDR2 are MNHNS and SASEGT.

The chain combines TRBV27 with TRBJ1-4, with a tentative D call TRBD1 (6 bases). Trimming took 5 bases from V and 5 from J, leaving 15 bases between them. This CDR3 has 15 residues. Germline lookup yields CDR1 MNHEY and CDR2 SMNVEV (reference sequence). DNA of the CDR3: TGTGCCAGCAGTCCCCGGACAGTTCGGAATGAAAAACTGTTTTTT. Amino acid sequence: CASSPRTVRNEKLFF.

V and J are TRBV18 and TRBJ1-2; a weak D match, TRBD1 (5 bases). The germline V and J ends were trimmed by 2 bases and 7 bases, with 17 bases remaining between them. This CDR3 is built from 15 residues. Germline loops: CDR1 KGHSH, CDR2 LQKENI. The CDR3 DNA reads TGTGCCAGCTCACCAGTAGGACACCCACCCTCTGGCTACACCTTC. Residues: CASSPVGHPPSGYTF.

The CDR3 DNA sequence: TGTGCCAGCAGCCAAGTTTGGCGGGGGGGCCCCGGGGAGCTGTTTTTT. Its protein is CASSQVWRGGPGELFF. The chain employs TRBV3-1 (or the pseudogene TRBV3-2) and TRBJ2-2, with 9 bases matching TRBD2. V lost 1 base and J lost 6; bases outside the gene matches: 6. Looked up from germline, CDR1 is LGHDT and CDR2 is YNNKEL (reference sequence). This CDR3 has 16 amino acids.

This rearrangement joins TRBV4-3 to TRBJ2-1, with D unresolved. CDR1 is LGHNA, CDR2 YSLEER, per germline. Trimming cost V 0 bases and J 8 bases, with 11 bases left between them. The CDR3 loop spans 14 amino acids. DNA of the CDR3: TGCGCCAGCAGCCAAGACTCGTCGCGCCATGAGCAGTTCTTC. Translation gives CASSQDSSRHEQFF.

The CDR3: CASSRRLAGNNEQFF. CDR3 sequence (DNA): TGTGCCAGCAGTCGTAGACTAGCGGGAAACAATGAGCAGTTCTTC. The rearrangement uses TRBV7-3 and TRBJ2-1; TRBD2 matches 11 bases. The CDR3 consists of 15 residues. V gave up 6 bases and J gave up 5 bases; unmatched junction bases: 6. Germline CDR1 reads SGHTA; CDR2 reads FQGTGA. Combining the CDR3 with reference TRBV7-3 and TRBJ2-1 gives the whole variable domain GAGVSQTPSNKVTEKGKYVELRCDPISGHTALYWYRQSLGQGPEFLIYFQGTGAADDSGLPNDRFFAVRPEGSVSTLKIQRTERGDSAVYLCASSRRLAGNNEQFFGPGTRLTVL.

The V call is TRBV7-9, the J call TRBJ2-1; D possibly corresponds to TRBD1 (6 bases). CDR1 is SEHNR, CDR2 FQNEAQ, per germline (reference sequence). V gave up 4 bases and J gave up 4 bases, with 14 bases separating them. The CDR3 covers 15 residues. CDR3 nucleotides: TGTGCCAGCAGCTCGGCGAGTACAGGGTACAATGAGCAGTTCTTC. Translation: CASSSASTGYNEQFF.

The chain couples TRBV19 to TRBJ1-5; TRBD1 agrees at 8 bases. The CDR3 totals 18 residues. The germline CDR1 and CDR2 sequences are LNHDA and SQIVND (reference sequence). The ends lost 1 base at V and 2 bases at J; junction bases unmatched: 10. Here the CDR3 DNA reads TGTGCCAGTAGTATAGTCACAGGGGGTACCCATGGCAATCAGCCCCAGCATTTT. Translated: CASSIVTGGTHGNQPQHF.

J is TRBJ1-2 and V is TRBV6-5, with D possibly matching TRBD1 (5 bases). CDR1 is MNHEY and CDR2 is SVGAGI in the germline V gene. The CDR3 sequence is 15 residues long. V was pared by 6 bases and J by 4 bases, with 18 bases between. Here the CDR3 reads CASSSGSQGVYGYTF. CDR3 nucleotide sequence: TGTGCCAGCAGCTCCGGTTCTCAGGGCGTCTATGGCTACACCTTC.

J is TRBJ2-2 and V is TRBV5-8; 15 bases fit TRBD2. This CDR3 contains 18 residues. Germline lookup yields CDR1 SGHTS and CDR2 YDEGEE. Trimming cost V 1 base and J 5 bases; bases outside gene matches: 6. DNA for the CDR3: TGTGCCAGCAGCTTGCCCGCGGGACTAGCGGGAGGTACCGGGGAGCTGTTTTTT. This encodes CASSLPAGLAGGTGELFF.

The V call is TRBV5-5, the J call TRBJ1-6, with D possibly matching TRBD1 (5 bases). The ends were cut back, 4 bases at V and 15 bases at J, with 20 bases in the middle. CDR3 length: 14 amino acids. Germline assignment: CDR1 SGHKS and CDR2 YYEKEE (reference sequence). CDR3 amino acids: CASSLLTGPSRLHF. In DNA, the CDR3 is TGTGCCAGCAGCCTGTTGACGGGGCCCAGTCGCCTCCACTTT.

V and J are TRBV6-1 and TRBJ1-2, with 7 positions matching TRBD1. CDR3 length: 14 residues. The V and J ends lost 2 bases and 8 bases, in that order; junction bases with no gene match: 8. Germline assignment: CDR1 MNHNS and CDR2 SASEGT. The CDR3 spells CASSESRGLGGYTF. CDR3 sequence (DNA): TGTGCCAGCAGTGAATCTAGGGGGCTGGGGGGCTACACCTTC.

This clone showed up just a few times. The CDR3 coding sequence is TGTGCCAGCAGCAAGGGGGAGACAGCTCATTTTCTATCTGGGGCCAACGTCCTGACTTTC. Its translation is CASSKGETAHFLSGANVLTF. The chain employs TRBV21-1 and TRBJ2-6. TRBV21-1 is a pseudogene locus. The CDR3 loop spans 20 amino acids.

This chain links TRBV5-5 with TRBJ1-2; 7 nucleotides match TRBD1. Germline CDR1 is SGHKS and CDR2 is YYEKEE (reference sequence). V was clipped by 0 bases and J by 8 bases; unmatched bases: 7. CDR3 length: 14 residues. The chain's CDR3 is CASSLDTQGPGYTF. Here the CDR3 DNA reads TGTGCCAGCAGCTTGGACACACAGGGGCCCGGCTACACCTTC. The whole variable domain, remainder taken from reference TRBV5-5 and TRBJ1-2, is DAGVTQSPTHLIKTRGQQVTLRCSPISGHKSVSWYQQVLGQGPQFIFQYYEKEERGRGNFPDRFSARQFPNYSSELNVNALLLGDSALYLCASSLDTQGPGYTFGSGTRLTVV.

J is TRBJ2-7 and V is TRBV27; TRBD1 is a possible D gene (5 bases). Per germline, CDR1 MNHEY and CDR2 SMNVEV (reference sequence). This CDR3 region has 13 residues. Trimming shortened V by 2 bases and J by 2 bases, and 7 bases separated the two germline ends. CDR3 nucleotides: TGTGCCAGCAGTTTACGACAGACCTACGAGCAGTACTTC. Translating it yields CASSLRQTYEQYF.

The V gene is TRBV7-9, the J gene TRBJ2-1, with D unclear. CDR1 SEHNR and CDR2 FQNEAQ come from the germline V gene (reference sequence). Trimming stripped 6 bases from V and 4 bases from J, with 10 bases between. The length of the CDR3 is 13 residues. The CDR3 coding sequence is TGTGCCAGCAGGCTATCAAATTACAATGAGCAGTTCTTC. This gives the protein CASRLSNYNEQFF.

The chain is built from TRBV7-3 and TRBJ1-1, with D perhaps TRBD1 (5 bases). The CDR3 covers 14 residues. Germline lookup yields CDR1 SGHTA and CDR2 FQGTGA. Trimming left V 5 bases short and J 2 bases short, with 12 bases between. The CDR3 DNA sequence: TGTGCCAGCAGCCCAGGGACGGCCAACACTGAAGCTTTCTTT. As protein: CASSPGTANTEAFF.

V is TRBV4-3 and J is TRBJ2-1; TRBD1 matches at 9 bases. Germline V gene lookup returns CDR1 LGHNA and CDR2 YSLEER. The CDR3 has 17 amino acids. After removal of 4 bases from V and 7 bases from J, the junction contained 14 bases not matched to a gene. The CDR3 loop reads CASSLHFPGQGPNEQFF. The CDR3 DNA reads as TGCGCCAGCAGCCTACACTTTCCGGGACAGGGACCTAATGAGCAGTTCTTC.

This clone was detected once. One junction end does not reproduce the germline sequence, and a read error may be involved. The chain recombines TRBV6-6 with TRBJ1-5; 11 nucleotides align to TRBD1. This CDR3 region has 16 residues. Germline V lookup: CDR1 MNHNY, CDR2 SVGAGI (reference sequence). The CDR3 loop reads CVSGDRGANSNQPQHF. CDR3 sequence (DNA): TGTGTCAGCGGGGACAGGGGGGCGAATAGCAATCAGCCCCAGCATTTT.

The chain couples TRBV14 to TRBJ2-3; weak D call: TRBD1 (6 bases). The CDR3 sequence is 17 residues long. Trimming shortened V by 4 bases and J by 5 bases, and 22 bases separated the two germline ends. Germline V gene lookup returns CDR1 SGHDN and CDR2 FVKESK. This chain's CDR3 is CASSPRSVRGVRDTQYF. The CDR3 region has the DNA TGTGCCAGCAGCCCCCGATCCGTCAGGGGAGTGAGAGATACGCAGTATTTT. Full variable domain (missing parts from reference TRBV14 and TRBJ2-3): EAGVTQFPSHSVIEKGQTVTLRCDPISGHDNLYWYRRVMGKEIKFLLHFVKESKQDESGMPNNRFLAERTGGTYSTLKVQPAELEDSGVYFCASSPRSVRGVRDTQYFGPGTRLTVL.

This clone was detected once. V gene TRBV7-2 combines with J gene TRBJ2-2; TRBD2 aligns across 10 bases. The CDR3 is 18 amino acids. The germline V gene has CDR1 SGHTA and CDR2 FQGNSA. J lost 0 bases, V lost 3 bases, and 7 bases had no gene match. CDR3 in DNA: TGTGCCAGCAGCTTTTTGAGGCTAGCGGGAGCGAACACCGGGGAGCTGTTTTTT. Translating gives CASSFLRLAGANTGELFF.

The chain recombines TRBV27 with TRBJ2-1; no firm D call. V lost 3 bases, J lost 5 bases, and 8 bases lay in between. Germline values: CDR1 MNHEY, CDR2 SMNVEV (reference sequence). This CDR3 has 13 residues. CDR3 in amino acids: CASSFRANNEQFF. The CDR3 nucleotides are TGTGCCAGCAGTTTTAGAGCTAACAATGAGCAGTTCTTC.

The chain recombines TRBV5-8 with TRBJ2-1; the D gene is possibly TRBD2 (6 bases). Germline V gene sequence: CDR1 SGHTS, CDR2 YDEGEE. This CDR3 region has 15 residues. The V end lost 2 bases, the J end lost 0 bases, and 9 bases lay between the germline ends. CDR3 DNA: TGTGCCAGCAGCTTTGGCGGGGACTCCTACAATGAGCAGTTCTTC. It specifies CASSFGGDSYNEQFF.

The J gene is TRBJ1-1, the V gene TRBV5-5; D possibly corresponds to TRBD1 (5 bases). CDR1 is SGHKS and CDR2 is YYEKEE in the germline V gene (reference sequence). The V end lost 5 bases, the J end lost 13 bases, and 30 bases lay between the germline ends. There are 16 residues in the CDR3. CDR3 sequence: CASREGARSLELRGFF. The CDR3 region has the DNA TGTGCCAGCAGGGAAGGGGCGAGGAGTTTGGAACTCCGTGGTTTCTTT.

J is TRBJ1-1 and V is TRBV21-1; TRBD1 was called by the table and not checked on the DNA. TRBV21-1 counts as a pseudogene. CDR3 length equals 14 residues. CDR3 in amino acids: CASVKRGTGTEAFF. The CDR3 region has the DNA TGTGCTAGCGTGAAGAGGGGGACGGGCACTGAAGCTTTCTTT.

The chain recombines TRBV7-9 with TRBJ1-5, with TRBD1 identical over 7 bases. The CDR3 loop spans 14 amino acids. Unmatched junction bases numbered 8, after V lost 5 bases and J lost 7 bases. Per germline, CDR1 SEHNR and CDR2 FQNEAQ (reference sequence). CDR3 bases: TGTGCCAGCAGCCTACAGGGAGGGGGCCAGCCCCAGCATTTT. Translated, it gives CASSLQGGGQPQHF.

CDR3 amino acids: CATSRDRDQPQHF. CDR3 sequence (DNA): TGTGCCACCAGCAGAGACAGGGACCAGCCCCAGCATTTT. The chain joins TRBV15 to TRBJ1-5; D may be TRBD1 (5 bases). Trimming shortened V by 0 bases and J by 7 bases, and 7 bases separated the two germline ends. This CDR3 is built from 13 residues. CDR1 and CDR2 (germline): LNHNV, YYDKDF (reference sequence).

This clone was seen only once. The chain has TRBV9 and TRBJ2-1, with 9 nucleotides matching TRBD2. This CDR3 comprises 16 residues. V shed 3 bases, J shed 4 bases, and the junction held 8 bases outside the gene matches. Germline V gene data show CDR1 as SGDLS and CDR2 as YYNGEE. In nucleotides, the CDR3 is TGTGCCAGCAGCGCTCGACTAGCGGAGCCTTACAATGAGCAGTTCTTC. It specifies CASSARLAEPYNEQFF.